These T cell receptor beta chains were read from a single sample in a study of shared clonotypes between healthy human individuals. This table comes from immunoSEQ multiplex PCR, and its TCRdb copy is limited to in-frame clones, with some not included. This table has roughly 2,000,000 clones, 85% to 95% appearing once. Source material: naive CD8+ T cells sorted from blood. The receptors derive from a man aged 18 to 30 in good health. Each CDR3 is given with its conserved first and last residue. Clone size, where shown, is once, few, many, or a class for clones that have expanded.

J,V,size,CDR3
TRBJ2-5,TRBV6-6,.,CASSSGQWGETQYF
TRBJ1-3,TRBV7-9,.,CASSSRDRDLNTIYF
TRBJ2-7,TRBV7-2,.,CASSLAYRGPSEQYF
TRBJ2-2,TRBV5-8,.,CASSLLPEGAGELFF
TRBJ2-1,TRBV14,.,CASSQGFGGEQFF
TRBJ2-3,TRBV28,.,CASSGFGKTSGGTDTQYF
TRBJ1-5,TRBV5-5,once,CASTPPPRNQPQHF
TRBJ1-4,TRBV27,.,CASTWTGGDEKLFF
TRBJ1-4,TRBV25-1,.,CASTSPSGEKLFF
TRBJ1-2,TRBV27,.,CASSHPGTGHGYTF
TRBJ2-1,TRBV11-3,.,CASSLEAGTVPYNEQFF
TRBJ2-1,TRBV27,.,CASSIGGNNEQFF
TRBJ1-2,TRBV30,.,CAYDLSLVYGYTF
TRBJ1-1,TRBV6-5,.,CASSRPHPRGAEAFF